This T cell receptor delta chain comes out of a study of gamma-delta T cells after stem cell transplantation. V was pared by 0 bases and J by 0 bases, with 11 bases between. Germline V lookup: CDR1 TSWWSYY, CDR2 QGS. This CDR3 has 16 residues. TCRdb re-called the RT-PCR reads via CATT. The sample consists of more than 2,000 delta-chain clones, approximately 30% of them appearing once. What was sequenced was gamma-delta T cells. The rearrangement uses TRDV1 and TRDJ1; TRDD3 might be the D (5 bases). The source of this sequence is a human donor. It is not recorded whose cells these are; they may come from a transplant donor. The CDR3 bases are TGTGCTCTTGGGGAACTGGGGGTGACGTACACCGATAAACTCATCTTT. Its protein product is CALGELGVTYTDKLIF.